This T cell receptor beta chain was observed in a study of blood T cells in healthy people across ages. Overall study results and limits: Diversity of TCR beta per million T cells declined in a roughly linear way with age. Percentage of naive T cells showed a strong correlation with TCR beta diversity.

Sample-barcoded 5' priming and a J-beta primer mix drove a second PCR of about 6 to 12 cycles. A 12-random-nucleotide template-switch adaptor tagged each cDNA molecule. Via MiXCR, TCRdb re-called the 5' RACE reads, giving one row per CDR3 protein. The top ten clones hold roughly 3.7% of a sample with about 620,000 distinct CDR3 sequences, roughly 21% of them seen once. In its sample, this clonotype was seen a few times. Its antigen is currently unknown. Extraction yielded at least 5 micrograms of total RNA per sample. The CDR3 has 15 residues. The germline V and J ends were trimmed by 5 bases and 2 bases, with 16 bases remaining between them. Germline V gene sequence: CDR1 SGHTA, CDR2 FQGNSA.

Material for sequencing was blood. This chain joins TRBV7-2 and TRBJ2-7, with D perhaps matching TRBD1 (5 bases). The TCR was taken from a man aged 70 or older in good health. CDR3 nucleotide sequence: TGTGCCAGCAGCCCGGGCCCGGACAATCCCTACGAGCAGTACTTC. Amino acid sequence: CASSPGPDNPYEQYF.